This is a list of T cell receptor beta chains from one sample in a study of blood T cell repertoires in COVID-19. The assay was immunoSEQ multiplex PCR, and TCRdb's table has in-frame clones only and misses some. The sample holds approximately 430,000 clones, 86% seen once. The sample consisted of peripheral blood. The receptors shown here come from a young woman with active or convalescent COVID-19. CDR3s include the opening cysteine and the closing phenylalanine or tryptophan. The order of the fields is CDR3 length, J gene, clone size, V gene, D gene, CDR3 protein, CDR3 DNA. The D gene is left open where the match is weak. Not all rows give a size; the values are once, few, many and, for expanded clones, a class.

>14|TRBJ1-4|.|TRBV27|.
CASSLIGGDEKLFF
TGTGCCAGCAGTTTAATAGGAGGGGATGAAAAACTGTTTTTT
>12|TRBJ1-1|.|TRBV7-9|.
CASKNEGAEAFF
TGTGCCAGCAAAAATGAGGGGGCTGAAGCTTTCTTT
>19|TRBJ2-3|.|TRBV9|TRBD2
CASSVAGTSGGAFPDTQYF
TGTGCCAGCAGCGTAGCTGGGACTAGCGGGGGGGCATTCCCAGATACGCAGTATTTT
>15|TRBJ1-5|.|TRBV7-9|.
CASSLVGGNDQPQHF
TGTGCCAGCAGCTTAGTTGGAGGGAACGATCAGCCCCAGCATTTT
>14|TRBJ1-1|.|TRBV5-3|TRBD1
CARSVRQGNTEAFF
TGTGCCAGAAGCGTACGACAGGGGAACACTGAAGCTTTCTTT
>15|TRBJ2-1|.|TRBV6-1|.
CASSEAMGASSEQFF
TGTGCCAGCAGTGAAGCAATGGGAGCCTCTAGTGAGCAGTTCTTC
>16|TRBJ2-7|.|TRBV11-2|TRBD1
CASSLDLGTGGAWQYF
TGTGCCAGCAGCTTAGATCTGGGGACAGGGGGCGCTTGGCAGTACTTC
>14|TRBJ1-6|.|TRBV30|.
CAWSVTRRDSPLHF
TGTGCCTGGAGTGTGACAAGGAGGGATTCACCCCTCCACTTT
>16|TRBJ2-1|.|TRBV5-8|.
CASSDRDWSSYNEQFF
TGTGCCAGCAGCGACCGGGACTGGAGCTCCTACAATGAGCAGTTCTTC
>16|TRBJ1-1|.|TRBV9|.
CASSVDETDINTEAFF
TGTGCCAGCAGCGTAGATGAGACAGATATTAACACTGAAGCTTTCTTT
>13|TRBJ2-5|.|TRBV7-8|.
CASSLPSGETQYF
TGTGCCAGCAGCCTACCATCGGGAGAGACCCAGTACTTC
>14|TRBJ2-1|.|TRBV6-5|.
CASSPTTGLDEQFF
TGTGCCAGCAGTCCAACCACAGGGTTGGATGAGCAGTTCTTC
>18|TRBJ2-1|.|TRBV3-1/TRBV3-2|.
CASSQEAASSLVWDEQFF
TGTGCCAGCAGCCAAGAAGCTGCTAGTTCACTGGTTTGGGATGAGCAGTTCTTC
>15|TRBJ1-2|.|TRBV6-5|TRBD1
CASRDRGDGTYGYTF
TGTGCCAGCAGGGACAGGGGCGACGGAACCTATGGCTACACCTTC
>14|TRBJ1-3|.|TRBV10-3|.
CAISEGSSGNTIYF
TGTGCCATCAGTGAAGGGAGCTCTGGAAACACCATATATTTT
>17|TRBJ1-2|.|TRBV5-8|TRBD1
CASSLGTGSPTHPGYTF
TGTGCCAGCAGCTTGGGGACAGGCTCCCCTACCCACCCGGGCTACACCTTC
>16|TRBJ2-1|.|TRBV27|.
CASSLYPDITLSEQFF
TGTGCCAGCAGTTTATACCCGGACATTACCTTAAGTGAGCAGTTCTTC
>15|TRBJ1-5|.|TRBV5-1|TRBD1
CASSLTGDERQPQHF
TGCGCCAGCAGCTTAACAGGGGACGAAAGACAGCCCCAGCATTTT
>13|TRBJ1-1|.|TRBV3-1/TRBV3-2|.
CASSQRQGSEAFF
TGTGCCAGCAGCCAACGGCAGGGCTCTGAAGCTTTCTTT
>12|TRBJ1-1|.|TRBV3-1/TRBV3-2|.
CASSQRRTEAFF
TGTGCCAGCAGCCAAAGGAGGACTGAAGCTTTCTTT
>15|TRBJ2-7|.|TRBV13|.
CASSDPGLTTYEQYF
TGTGCCAGCAGCGACCCAGGACTAACTACCTACGAGCAGTACTTC
>13|TRBJ2-7|.|TRBV7-8|.
CASSFGPSYEQYF
TGTGCCAGCAGCTTCGGTCCATCCTACGAGCAGTACTTC
>14|TRBJ2-5|.|TRBV2|.
CASSDPPVKETQYF
TGTGCCAGCAGTGACCCTCCAGTCAAGGAGACCCAGTACTTC
>17|TRBJ2-2|.|TRBV7-9|TRBD2
CASSLRPPGEGTGELFF
TGTGCCAGCAGCTTACGGCCTCCGGGGGAGGGAACCGGGGAGCTGTTTTTT
>18|TRBJ2-7|.|TRBV3-1/TRBV3-2|TRBD2
CASSQDAPLIAGRYEQYF
TGTGCCAGCAGCCAAGATGCCCCCCTAATAGCGGGGCGCTACGAGCAGTACTTC
>16|TRBJ2-3|.|TRBV3-1/TRBV3-2|.
CASSQDQLPPTDTQYF
TGTGCCAGCAGCCAAGATCAACTGCCTCCCACAGATACGCAGTATTTT
>13|TRBJ1-1|.|TRBV4-2|.
CASSQEFQGEAFF
TGTGCCAGCAGCCAAGAGTTTCAGGGCGAAGCTTTCTTT
>16|TRBJ2-2|.|TRBV19|TRBD1
CASSMEGTGPPGELFF
TGTGCCAGTAGTATGGAGGGGACAGGGCCCCCCGGGGAGCTGTTTTTT
>16|TRBJ2-1|.|TRBV6-2/TRBV6-3|TRBD2
CASRPTLAGGLNEQFF
TGTGCCAGCAGACCTACTCTAGCGGGAGGTCTCAATGAGCAGTTCTTC
>12|TRBJ1-1|.|TRBV6-5|.
CASRATDPEAFF
TGTGCCAGCAGAGCGACAGACCCTGAGGCTTTCTTT
>15|TRBJ2-7|.|TRBV27|.
CASSLVARSSYEQYF
TGTGCCAGCAGTTTAGTAGCGAGGAGCTCCTACGAGCAGTACTTC
>13|TRBJ2-7|.|TRBV4-1|TRBD1
CASGQGAKNEQYF
TGCGCCAGCGGACAGGGGGCTAAAAACGAGCAGTACTTC
>15|TRBJ2-7|.|TRBV7-8|TRBD2
CASSQTSGSLLGQYF
TGTGCCAGCAGTCAGACTAGCGGGAGCCTCCTTGGGCAGTACTTC
>14|TRBJ2-2|.|TRBV5-1|TRBD1
CASSTGQGTGELFF
TGCGCCAGCAGCACGGGACAGGGAACCGGGGAGCTGTTTTTT
>14|TRBJ1-6|.|TRBV27|.
CASSPTGGNSPLHF
TGTGCCAGCAGCCCTACGGGGGGGAATTCACCCCTCCACTTT
>15|TRBJ2-2|.|TRBV6-5|.
CASSASGQNTGELFF
TGTGCCAGCAGCGCCTCGGGACAAAACACCGGGGAGCTGTTTTTT
>11|TRBJ1-1|once|TRBV10-3|.
CAISTNTEAFF
TGTGCCATCAGCACAAACACTGAAGCTTTCTTT
>14|TRBJ1-1|.|TRBV30|.
CAWSPLVGDTEAFF
TGTGCCTGGAGTCCCCTCGTAGGGGACACTGAAGCTTTCTTT
>15|TRBJ2-7|.|TRBV7-8|TRBD1
CASSSELGQLYEQYF
TGTGCCAGCAGCTCTGAACTGGGACAGCTCTACGAGCAGTACTTC
>14|TRBJ1-1|.|TRBV15|.
CATSRETEGTEAFF
TGTGCCACCAGCAGAGAGACGGAGGGGACTGAAGCTTTCTTT
>13|TRBJ1-5|.|TRBV11-2|.
CASSLDVFQPQHF
TGTGCCAGCAGCTTAGATGTCTTCCAGCCCCAGCATTTT
>15|TRBJ2-1|.|TRBV3-1/TRBV3-2|TRBD2
CASSLSGRSYNEQFF
TGTGCCAGCAGCCTCAGCGGGAGGTCCTACAATGAGCAGTTCTTC
>13|TRBJ1-1|.|TRBV5-8|.
CASSPRGNTEAFF
TGTGCCAGCAGCCCCCGAGGGAACACTGAAGCTTTCTTT
>15|TRBJ1-1|.|TRBV25-1|TRBD1
CASSKPGTGGTEAFF
TGTGCCAGCAGTAAACCCGGGACAGGGGGCACTGAAGCTTTCTTT
>13|TRBJ2-5|.|TRBV19|TRBD2
CASSLAGGETQYF
TGTGCCAGTAGCTTAGCGGGGGGAGAGACCCAGTACTTC
>14|TRBJ1-6|once|TRBV18|.
CASSPGGLYSPLHF
TGTGCCAGCTCACCGGGCGGGCTTTATTCACCCCTCCACTTT
>14|TRBJ2-3|.|TRBV29-1|.
CSVEDPRAADTQYF
TGCAGCGTTGAAGATCCCAGGGCAGCAGATACGCAGTATTTT
>13|TRBJ1-1|.|TRBV29-1|.
CSVYGQLNTEAFF
TGCAGCGTCTACGGACAGTTGAACACTGAAGCTTTCTTT
>16|TRBJ1-2|.|TRBV3-1/TRBV3-2|.
CASSQELTESNYGYTF
TGTGCCAGCAGCCAAGAGTTGACAGAATCTAACTATGGCTACACCTTC
>14|TRBJ1-1|.|TRBV2|.
CASSESLRGSEAFF
TGTGCCAGCAGTGAGTCATTAAGGGGTTCGGAAGCTTTCTTT
>19|TRBJ2-3|.|TRBV7-8|TRBD2
CASSTRRLAGALSTDTQYF
TGTGCCAGCTCAACCCGGCGGCTAGCGGGGGCCTTAAGCACAGATACGCAGTATTTT
>14|TRBJ2-7|.|TRBV19|TRBD2
CASSGTSGRGEQYF
TGTGCCAGCTCCGGGACTAGCGGGAGAGGAGAGCAGTACTTC
>13|TRBJ1-1|.|TRBV5-4|.
CASRRDLNTEAFF
TGTGCCAGCAGGCGGGACCTGAACACTGAAGCTTTCTTT
>15|TRBJ2-7|.|TRBV9|TRBD2
CASSVGAGDTYEQYF
TGTGCCAGCAGCGTAGGCGCGGGAGATACCTACGAGCAGTACTTC
>17|TRBJ1-1|.|TRBV27|TRBD1
CASGLLAGTGMNTEAFF
TGTGCCAGCGGCCTCCTCGCCGGGACAGGGATGAACACTGAAGCTTTCTTT
>14|TRBJ1-1|.|TRBV5-1|.
CASSFGQPNTEAFF
TGCGCCAGCAGCTTCGGACAGCCGAACACTGAAGCTTTCTTT
>18|TRBJ2-3|.|TRBV28|TRBD2
CASSPARTSGVSTDTQYF
TGTGCCAGCAGTCCAGCTCGGACTAGCGGGGTTAGCACAGATACGCAGTATTTT